This is a list of T cell receptor beta chains from one sample in a study of shared clonotypes between healthy human individuals. Profiling relied on immunoSEQ multiplex PCR, and the TCRdb table lists in-frame clones only, not all of them. The sample carries roughly 1,000,000 clones, approximately 80% recorded once. Input material: memory CD4+ T cells from PBMCs. All receptors come from a man aged 18 to 29 in good health. Some clones in this sample may be carry-over from other donors' samples. Both conserved end residues are part of each CDR3. Fields, in order: J gene, D gene, clone size, V gene, CDR3 DNA, CDR3 protein. The D gene is left open where the match is weak. Only part of the rows carry a size: once, few, many, or a class if the clone is expanded.

j_gene: TRBJ1-1; d_gene: NA; abundance: NA; v_gene: TRBV11-3; CDR3nt: TGTGCCAGCAGCCAAATGAGTAACACTGAAGCTTTCTTT; CDR3aa: CASSQMSNTEAFF
j_gene: TRBJ2-5; d_gene: TRBD2; abundance: NA; v_gene: TRBV13; CDR3nt: TGTGCCAGCAGCTCAATAGCGGGGGTTGGGGAGACCCAGTACTTC; CDR3aa: CASSSIAGVGETQYF
j_gene: TRBJ1-4; d_gene: NA; abundance: NA; v_gene: TRBV19; CDR3nt: TGTGCCAGTACCTCAAAGTCTGGGGCAGGGAGCGGAAAACTGTTTTTT; CDR3aa: CASTSKSGAGSGKLFF
j_gene: TRBJ1-2; d_gene: NA; abundance: NA; v_gene: TRBV21-1; CDR3nt: TGTGCCAGCAGCAAAGGTCCTCCGGGCTATGGCTACACCTTC; CDR3aa: CASSKGPPGYGYTF
j_gene: TRBJ2-1; d_gene: NA; abundance: few; v_gene: TRBV29-1; CDR3nt: TGCAGCTCCCTGTACAGGGACTTACTTAACAATGAGCAGTTCTTC; CDR3aa: CSSLYRDLLNNEQFF
j_gene: TRBJ2-3; d_gene: NA; abundance: NA; v_gene: TRBV9; CDR3nt: TGTGCCAGCAGCGCCCAGGGGCAGGATACGCAGTATTTT; CDR3aa: CASSAQGQDTQYF
j_gene: TRBJ2-6; d_gene: NA; abundance: NA; v_gene: TRBV6-5; CDR3nt: TGTGCCAGCAAGCGGGCAGACTCTGGGGCCAACGTCCTGACTTTC; CDR3aa: CASKRADSGANVLTF
j_gene: TRBJ1-5; d_gene: TRBD1; abundance: NA; v_gene: TRBV20-1; CDR3nt: TGCAGTGCTTGGGACAGGGAGACCCAGCATTTT; CDR3aa: CSAWDRETQHF
j_gene: TRBJ2-7; d_gene: NA; abundance: many; v_gene: TRBV9; CDR3nt: TGTGCCAGCAGCCGAGGGGACTCTTATTCCTACGAGCAGTACTTC; CDR3aa: CASSRGDSYSYEQYF
j_gene: TRBJ2-3; d_gene: TRBD2; abundance: NA; v_gene: TRBV6-6; CDR3nt: TGTGCCAGCAGGGCTAGCGGGGTCACAGATACGCAGTATTTT; CDR3aa: CASRASGVTDTQYF
j_gene: TRBJ1-4; d_gene: TRBD1; abundance: NA; v_gene: TRBV19; CDR3nt: TGTGCCAGTAGTAAGACAGGGGGTCCCTATGAAAAACTGTTTTTT; CDR3aa: CASSKTGGPYEKLFF
j_gene: TRBJ2-7; d_gene: NA; abundance: NA; v_gene: TRBV7-8; CDR3nt: TGTGCCAGCAGCTTAAATTCGGGGGGCAGGTTCCTCTACGAGCAGTACTTC; CDR3aa: CASSLNSGGRFLYEQYF
j_gene: TRBJ2-2; d_gene: TRBD2; abundance: NA; v_gene: TRBV6-5; CDR3nt: TGTGCCAGTCGACTAGCGGGAATTGGGGAGCTGTTTTTT; CDR3aa: CASRLAGIGELFF
j_gene: TRBJ2-1; d_gene: TRBD2; abundance: many; v_gene: TRBV7-6; CDR3nt: TGTGCCAGCAGCTTAGCGGCACTAGCGGGAGTTGGGGAGCAGTTCTTC; CDR3aa: CASSLAALAGVGEQFF